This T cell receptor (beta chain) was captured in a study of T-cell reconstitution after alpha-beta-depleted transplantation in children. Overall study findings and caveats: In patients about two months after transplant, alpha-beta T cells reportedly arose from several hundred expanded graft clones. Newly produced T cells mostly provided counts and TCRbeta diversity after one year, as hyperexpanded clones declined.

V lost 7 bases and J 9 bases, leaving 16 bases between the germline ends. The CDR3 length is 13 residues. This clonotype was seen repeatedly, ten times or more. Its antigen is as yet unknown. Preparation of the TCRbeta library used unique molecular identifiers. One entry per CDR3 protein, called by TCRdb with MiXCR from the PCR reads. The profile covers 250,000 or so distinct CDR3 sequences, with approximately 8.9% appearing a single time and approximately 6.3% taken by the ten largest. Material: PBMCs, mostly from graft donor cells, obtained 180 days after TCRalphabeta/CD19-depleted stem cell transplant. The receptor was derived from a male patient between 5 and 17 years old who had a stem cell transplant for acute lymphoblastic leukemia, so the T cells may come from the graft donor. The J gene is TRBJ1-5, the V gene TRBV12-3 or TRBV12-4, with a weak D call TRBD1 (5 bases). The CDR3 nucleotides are TGTGCCAGCATCGGGACCCCAATCGGGCCCCAGCATTTT. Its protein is CASIGTPIGPQHF.